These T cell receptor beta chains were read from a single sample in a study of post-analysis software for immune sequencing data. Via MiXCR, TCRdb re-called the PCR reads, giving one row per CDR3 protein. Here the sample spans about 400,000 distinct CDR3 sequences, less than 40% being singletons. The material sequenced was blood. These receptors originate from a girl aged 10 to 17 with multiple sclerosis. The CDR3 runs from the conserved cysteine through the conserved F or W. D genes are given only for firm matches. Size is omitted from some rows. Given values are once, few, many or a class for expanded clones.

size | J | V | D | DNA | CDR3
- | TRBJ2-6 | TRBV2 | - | TGTGCCTTCCGGGAAAACACCAAACCTGGGGCCAACGTCCTGACTTTC | CAFRENTKPGANVLTF
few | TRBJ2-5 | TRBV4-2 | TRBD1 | TGTGCCAGCAGCCAAGTCTCATCGGACAGGGATTGGACCCAGTACTTC | CASSQVSSDRDWTQYF
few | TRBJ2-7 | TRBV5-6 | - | TGTGCCAGCAGCCCCGGGACACTCGGTTACGAGCAGTACTTC | CASSPGTLGYEQYF
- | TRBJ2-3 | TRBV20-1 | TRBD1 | TGCAGTGCCTGCCCCCGGACAGGGTTTACAGATACGCAGTATTTT | CSACPRTGFTDTQYF
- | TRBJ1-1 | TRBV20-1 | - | TGCAGTGCTAGGGTCCGGGCTCTGAACACTGAAGCTTTCTTT | CSARVRALNTEAFF
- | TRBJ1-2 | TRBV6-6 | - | TGTGCCAGCAGCGACCCCTCCTATGGCTACACCTTC | CASSDPSYGYTF
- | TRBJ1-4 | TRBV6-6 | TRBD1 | TGTGCCAGCACCGCGTACAGGGGGAATGAAAAACTGTTTTTT | CASTAYRGNEKLFF
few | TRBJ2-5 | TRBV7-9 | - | TGTGCCAGCAGCTTAATCACACAGGAGGTCCAAGAGACCCAGTACTTC | CASSLITQEVQETQYF
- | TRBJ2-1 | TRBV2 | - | TGTGCCAGCAGTGAAGCGCTTGGTGGCGGAAAACAGTTCTTC | CASSEALGGGKQFF
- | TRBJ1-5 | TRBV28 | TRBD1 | TGTGCCAGCAGTTGGACAGGGTCGGCCCCTTCCCAGCATTTT | CASSWTGSAPSQHF
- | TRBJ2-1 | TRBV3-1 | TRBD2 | TGTGCCAGCAGCCAAGCCACCCTAGCGGTTGAGCAGTTCTTC | CASSQATLAVEQFF
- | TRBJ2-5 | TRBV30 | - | TGTGCCTGGAGCGCGGGGAAGGTGACCCAGTACTTC | CAWSAGKVTQYF
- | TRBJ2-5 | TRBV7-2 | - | TGTGCCAGCAGCCCCTCGATGGCGTGGGGGGAGACCCAGTACTTC | CASSPSMAWGETQYF
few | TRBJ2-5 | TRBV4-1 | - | TGCGCCAGCAGCCGCAACCGGGACGTACAAGAGACCCAGTACTTC | CASSRNRDVQETQYF
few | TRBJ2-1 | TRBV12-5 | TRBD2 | TGTGCTAGTGGTCGCAGGGCTAGCGGTATCGACAATGAGCAGTTCTTC | CASGRRASGIDNEQFF
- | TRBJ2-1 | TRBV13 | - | TGTGCCAGCAGCCCCCCAACTACGAAAAATGAGCAGTTCTTC | CASSPPTTKNEQFF
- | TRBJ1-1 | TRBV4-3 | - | TGCGCCAGCAGCCAAGATTACGGGAACACTGAAGCTTTCTTT | CASSQDYGNTEAFF
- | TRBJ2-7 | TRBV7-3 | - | TGTGCCAGCAGCATAGGCGATTCCTACGAGCAGTACTTC | CASSIGDSYEQYF
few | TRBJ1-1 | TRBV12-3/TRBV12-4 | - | TGTGCCAGCAGTTTAGGAGGGACGGCGAACACTGAAGCTTTCTTT | CASSLGGTANTEAFF
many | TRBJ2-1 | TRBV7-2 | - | TGTGCCAGCAGCTTACGGTACAATGAGCAGTTCTTC | CASSLRYNEQFF
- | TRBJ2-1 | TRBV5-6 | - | TGTGCCAGCAGCTTGATCGAACCAGACCATGAGCAGTTCTTC | CASSLIEPDHEQFF
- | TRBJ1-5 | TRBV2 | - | TGTGCCAGCAGTGACAGGTCGCAATATCAGCCCCAGCATTTT | CASSDRSQYQPQHF
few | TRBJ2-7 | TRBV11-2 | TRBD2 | TGTGCCAGCAGTTCGGGACTAGCGGTGCTTTACGAGCAGTACTTC | CASSSGLAVLYEQYF
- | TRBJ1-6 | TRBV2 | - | TGTGCCACTACGCGGGCAAAGGGGGATTCACCCCTCCACTTT | CATTRAKGDSPLHF
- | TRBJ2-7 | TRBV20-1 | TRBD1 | TGCAGTGCGGTCCGCCCGGGACAGGGCTACGAGCAGTACTTC | CSAVRPGQGYEQYF
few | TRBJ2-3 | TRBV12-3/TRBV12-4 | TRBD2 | TGTGCCAGCAGTTTCTTAGCGGGGGTGGTGGATACGCAGTATTTT | CASSFLAGVVDTQYF
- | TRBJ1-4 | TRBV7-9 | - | TGTGCCAGCAGTGTTATGCCCTCCGAAAAACTGTTTTTT | CASSVMPSEKLFF
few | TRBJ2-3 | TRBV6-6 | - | TGTGCCAGCAGTTACTCGGACCTACGAGATACGCAGTATTTT | CASSYSDLRDTQYF
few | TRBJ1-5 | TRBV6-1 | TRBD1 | TGTGCCAGCAGACCCCGACAGGGGGTCGGCAATCAGCCCCAGCATTTT | CASRPRQGVGNQPQHF